This T cell receptor beta chain was sequenced during a study of blood T cell repertoires in COVID-19. With 7 bases removed from V and 1 base from J, the gap between germline ends came to 11 bases. This CDR3 region has 14 residues. CDR1 is LNHDA, CDR2 SQIVND, per germline (reference sequence). TCRdb keeps only in-frame clones here, not all; method: immunoSEQ multiplex PCR. The sample consists of approximately 230,000 clones, over 70% of them appearing once. The sequence was obtained from a man of 80 years or more with acute or convalescent COVID-19. Input material: peripheral blood. This chain connects TRBV19 to TRBJ1-3; a possible D gene is TRBD1 (6 bases). CDR3 nucleotide sequence: TGTGCCAGTACCACGACAGGATCTGGAAACACCATATATTTT. Its translation: CASTTTGSGNTIYF.